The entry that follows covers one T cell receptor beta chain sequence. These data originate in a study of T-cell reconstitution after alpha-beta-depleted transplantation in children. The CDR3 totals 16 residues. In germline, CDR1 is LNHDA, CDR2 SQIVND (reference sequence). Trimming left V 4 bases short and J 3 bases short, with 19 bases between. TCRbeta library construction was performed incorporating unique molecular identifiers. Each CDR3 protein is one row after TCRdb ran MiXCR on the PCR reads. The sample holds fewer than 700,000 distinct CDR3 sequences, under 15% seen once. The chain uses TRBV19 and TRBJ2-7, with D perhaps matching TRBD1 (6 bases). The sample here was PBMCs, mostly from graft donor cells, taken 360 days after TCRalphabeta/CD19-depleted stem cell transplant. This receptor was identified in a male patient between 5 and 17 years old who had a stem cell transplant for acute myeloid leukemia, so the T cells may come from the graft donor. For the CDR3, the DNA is TGTGCCAGTAGTACACAGGGCTTTGAGCCGATCTACGAGCAGTACTTC. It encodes CASSTQGFEPIYEQYF. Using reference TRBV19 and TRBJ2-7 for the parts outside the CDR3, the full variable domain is DGGITQSPKYLFRKEGQNVTLSCEQNLNHDAMYWYRQDPGQGLRLIYYSQIVNDFQKGDIAEGYSVSREKKESFPLTVTSAQKNPTAFYLCASSTQGFEPIYEQYFGPGTRLTVT.